Below are 16 T cell receptor beta chains sequenced from a single sample in a study of shared clonotypes between healthy human individuals. Profiled with immunoSEQ multiplex PCR; TCRdb holds only in-frame clones, not every one. The sample contains hundreds of thousands of clones, more than 75% of which appear only once. The specimen was PBMCs. The receptors come from a woman aged 35 to 49 in good health. Some clones in this sample may be carry-over from other donors' samples.

The V gene is TRBV7-3, the J gene TRBJ2-3; the D gene is possibly TRBD1 (6 bases). V was pared by 2 bases and J by 2 bases, with 14 bases between. The length of the CDR3 is 16 residues. Germline CDR1 reads SGHTA; CDR2 reads FQGTGA. This CDR3 is CASSLRMTGSTDTQYF. The CDR3 DNA is TGTGCCAGCAGCTTACGGATGACAGGTTCCACAGATACGCAGTATTTT.

This clone was recorded many times. The chain joins TRBV1 to TRBJ2-7; the DNA was not compared with TRBD2, the D call given in the table. TRBV1 is marked as a pseudogene. The length of the CDR3 is 12 residues. The DNA of the CDR3 is TGCACCAGCAGCCATCCCATAGCCGAGCAGTACTTC. Protein product: CTSSHPIAEQYF.

The chain uses TRBV7-9 and TRBJ2-3; maybe TRBD2 (6 bases). With 4 bases removed from V and 6 bases from J, the gap between germline ends came to 14 bases. The CDR3 totals 14 residues. Looked up from germline, CDR1 is SEHNR and CDR2 is FQNEAQ (reference sequence). The CDR3 region has the DNA TGTGCCAGCAGCTCGGCGCGGGGTGGGGATACGCAGTATTTT. Translating gives CASSSARGGDTQYF.

This clone appeared once. V and J are TRBV5-1 and TRBJ1-1; D remains ambiguous. CDR3 length: 13 residues. V lost 5 bases and J lost 1, with 9 bases in between. Germline V gene data show CDR1 as SGHRS and CDR2 as YFSETQ. The CDR3 loop reads CASRISENTEAFF. In nucleotides, the CDR3 is TGCGCCAGCAGGATTTCAGAGAACACTGAAGCTTTCTTT.

The V and J genes are TRBV9 and TRBJ2-7; possible D gene TRBD2, 7 bases. The CDR3 consists of 16 residues. V was shortened by 4 bases and J by 2 bases, with 19 bases between the two germline ends. Germline values: CDR1 SGDLS, CDR2 YYNGEE. CDR3: CASSFSTGGAAYEQYF. CDR3 coding DNA: TGTGCCAGCAGCTTCTCCACGGGGGGCGCGGCCTACGAGCAGTACTTC.

This sequence joins TRBV9 and TRBJ2-3; D is unresolved. Germline V gene data show CDR1 as SGDLS and CDR2 as YYNGEE. The length of the CDR3 is 15 residues. Deletions cut 3 bases from V and 0 bases from J, with 11 bases between. The CDR3 DNA sequence: TGTGCCAGCAGCGCCGTAGCAGGTAGCACAGATACGCAGTATTTT. Protein sequence: CASSAVAGSTDTQYF.

The chain recombines TRBV6-6 with TRBJ2-1, with D possibly TRBD2 on 6 matching bases. Germline values: CDR1 MNHNY, CDR2 SVGAGI (reference sequence). The CDR3 extends over 14 amino acids. V shed 10 bases and J shed 5 bases, with 18 bases lying between them. CDR3 sequence: CATSKTAGHNEQFF. CDR3 DNA: TGTGCCACCTCCAAGACAGCGGGTCACAATGAGCAGTTCTTC.

This clone was detected a few times. The chain couples TRBV7-2 to TRBJ1-5, with TRBD1 matching 10 bases. Per the germline V gene, CDR1 is SGHTA and CDR2 is FQGNSA. V trimming: 1 base; J trimming: 4 bases; junction bases outside the gene matches: 1. The CDR3 is 15 amino acids. The CDR3 DNA reads as TGTGCCAGCAGCTTAGGACAGGGGGCGAATCAGCCCCAGCATTTT. It translates to CASSLGQGANQPQHF.

With respect to this clone: Likely a read error: the CDR3 ends without its conserved phenylalanine or tryptophan. The chain is built from TRBV7-9 and TRBJ2-7; D is perhaps TRBD1 (5 bases). Germline CDR1 reads SEHNR; CDR2 reads FQNEAQ (reference sequence). The ends were cut back, 3 bases at V and 3 bases at J, with 6 bases in the middle. This CDR3 has 12 residues. The CDR3 is CASSLQGYEQYL. As DNA, the CDR3 is TGTGCCAGCAGCTTGCAGGGCTACGAGCAGTACCTC.

The chain has TRBV30 and TRBJ2-5; D is possibly TRBD1 (6 bases). Judging by the DNA end, TRBJ2-7 fits better; the J call may be wrong. The CDR3 is 13 residues long. Germline lookup yields CDR1 GTSNPN and CDR2 SVGIG (reference sequence). The CDR3 here is CAWRGTRTSEQYF. CDR3 DNA sequence: TGTGCCTGGAGAGGGACACGGACGTCCGAGCAGTACTTC.

This chain connects TRBV30 to TRBJ1-1; no firm D call. CDR3 length: 12 amino acids. CDR1 GTSNPN and CDR2 SVGIG come from the germline V gene (reference sequence). V was shortened by 2 bases and J by 7 bases, with 11 bases between the two germline ends. The CDR3 DNA reads TGTGCCTGGAGTTCCGTCCTACGTGAAGCTTTCTTT. Residues: CAWSSVLREAFF.

This rearrangement joins TRBV30 to TRBJ1-5; D remains ambiguous. Germline CDR1 GTSNPN, CDR2 SVGIG (reference sequence). V lost 2 bases and J lost 3, with 11 bases in between. The CDR3 runs to 14 residues. The CDR3 bases are TGTGCCTGGAGTTGGAAGGGCTTCAATCAGCCCCAGCATTTT. Translating it yields CAWSWKGFNQPQHF.

The chain couples TRBV7-9 to TRBJ2-7; 8 positions agree with TRBD1. Trimming cost V 6 bases and J 0 bases; bases outside gene matches: 16. Per germline, CDR1 SEHNR and CDR2 FQNEAQ (reference sequence). This CDR3 region has 18 residues. The CDR3 region is CASRPGQAVGVDSYEQYF. The CDR3 region has the DNA TGTGCCAGCAGACCGGGACAGGCAGTTGGAGTGGACTCCTACGAGCAGTACTTC. Together with reference TRBV7-9 and TRBJ2-7, the CDR3 gives the full variable domain: DTGVSQNPRHKITKRGQNVTFRCDPISEHNRLYWYRQTLGQGPEFLTYFQNEAQLEKSRLLSDRFSAERPKGSFSTLEIQRTEQGDSAMYLCASRPGQAVGVDSYEQYFGPGTRLTVT.

This sequence joins TRBV5-1 and TRBJ2-2; 7 bases are a match to TRBD1. From germline, CDR1 is SGHRS and CDR2 YFSETQ. The CDR3 length is 15 residues. Losses at the gene ends were 3 bases for V and 0 bases for J; bases not matched to a gene: 2. The CDR3 reads CASSWDSPNTGELFF. CDR3 in DNA: TGCGCCAGCAGCTGGGACAGCCCGAACACCGGGGAGCTGTTTTTT.

This clone showed up just once. V is TRBV29-1 and J is TRBJ1-2; maybe TRBD1 (5 bases). This CDR3 has 11 residues. Germline values: CDR1 SQVTM, CDR2 ANQGSEA. The V end was cut by 5 bases, the J end by 2 bases, with 6 bases between. The CDR3 protein is CSVRTNYGYTF. The CDR3 bases are TGCAGCGTTAGGACAAACTATGGCTACACCTTC.

The sample holds one count of this clone. The rearrangement links TRBV19 to TRBJ2-1; D is unresolved. The length of the CDR3 is 12 residues. The V gene's germline CDR1 is LNHDA and CDR2 SQIVND (reference sequence). Trimming removed 0 bases from V and 4 bases from J, with 1 base in between. CDR3 nucleotide sequence: TGTGCCAGTAGTATAGATTACAATGAGCAGTTCTTC. Its translation is CASSIDYNEQFF.